This TCR beta chain was identified in a study of blood T cell repertoires in COVID-19. Study information: The United States, Italy and Spain were the sources of the acute and convalescent COVID-19 samples.

In this sample, this clone turned up a few times. This CDR3 spans 12 amino acids. V was clipped by 5 bases and J by 0 bases, with 4 bases between them. The repertoire was sequenced with immunoSEQ multiplex PCR; TCRdb's copy has only in-frame clones and lacks some. The sample shows some 210,000 clones, around four fifths of them seen only once. The sample consisted of peripheral blood. The clonotype comes from a human donor in a cohort sampled during active COVID-19. The J gene is TRBJ1-1, the V gene TRBV12-3 or TRBV12-4; D unclear. CDR3 sequence: CASSILNTEAFF. The CDR3 bases are TGTGCCAGCAGTATCTTGAACACTGAAGCTTTCTTT.